One and the same sample provided the 27 T cell receptor beta chains below, sequenced in a study of cytotoxic CD8 clonotypes in ibrutinib-treated CLL. Using immunoSEQ multiplex PCR, the repertoire was profiled, and TCRdb retains in-frame clones only, with some absent. The top ten hold 6.5% to 8.5% of the sample, which has approximately 330,000 clones, about 77% seen once. The sample in question was PBMCs, obtained before ibrutinib treatment. The receptors originated from a human donor with chronic lymphocytic leukemia.

This chain links TRBV19 with TRBJ1-2; D gene ambiguous. Trimming shortened V by 5 bases and J by 3 bases, and 10 bases separated the two germline ends. From germline, CDR1 is LNHDA and CDR2 SQIVND (reference sequence). The CDR3 runs 13 residues. CDR3 DNA sequence: TGTGCCAGTAGTCCCCGAGCTTACTATGGCTACACCTTC. This codes for CASSPRAYYGYTF.

This chain joins TRBV11-1 and TRBJ2-7; D not certain. Trimming removed 6 bases at V and 5 bases at J, with 20 bases between. In germline, CDR1 is SGHAT, CDR2 FQDESV (reference sequence). The CDR3 is 15 residues long. The CDR3 loop is CASSRTGLRSDEQYF. The CDR3 nucleotides read TGTGCCAGCAGTCGGACCGGGCTTAGATCGGACGAGCAGTACTTC.

The table lists this clone with a few counts. The chain recombines TRBV5-4 with TRBJ1-1; no clear D. CDR3 size: 11 residues. Between the trimmed V and J ends, which lost 3 bases and 1 base, there was a span of 1 base. Germline V lookup: CDR1 SGHNT, CDR2 YYREEE (reference sequence). This chain's CDR3 is CASSWNTEAFF. The DNA of the CDR3 is TGTGCCAGCAGCTGGAACACTGAAGCTTTCTTT.

The V and J genes are TRBV2 and TRBJ2-4, with a possible D match to TRBD1 (5 bases). Germline V gene lookup returns CDR1 SNHLY and CDR2 FYNNEI. V shed 3 bases and J shed 0 bases, with 15 bases lying between them. This CDR3 region has 17 residues. The CDR3 spells CASSDWWTKLAKNIQYF. DNA of the CDR3: TGTGCCAGCAGTGATTGGTGGACAAAACTAGCCAAAAACATTCAGTACTTC.

The chain uses TRBV7-2 and TRBJ1-5; D call uncertain. The germline V and J ends were trimmed by 3 bases and 1 base, with 10 bases remaining between them. The CDR3 contains 15 residues. The germline CDR1 and CDR2 sequences are SGHTA and FQGNSA. CDR3 bases: TGTGCCAGCAGCTTTTGGGGTTTAAGCAATCAGCCCCAGCATTTT. Translation gives CASSFWGLSNQPQHF.

This clone was seen once. The chain recombines TRBV6-5 with TRBJ2-7; TRBD1 matches at 8 bases. The germline V gene encodes CDR1 MNHEY and CDR2 SVGAGI. The CDR3 has 14 residues. After removal of 2 bases from V and 3 bases from J, the junction contained 3 bases not matched to a gene. For the CDR3, the DNA is TGTGCCAGCAGTTACGCTACAGGGGGCTACGAGCAGTACTTC. Translated, it gives CASSYATGGYEQYF.

The V call is TRBV5-1, the J call TRBJ1-1; 7 positions agree with TRBD1. This CDR3 has 14 residues. Germline V lookup: CDR1 SGHRS, CDR2 YFSETQ. Trimming at V came to 4 bases and at J to 0 bases, leaving 3 bases not matched to a gene. In nucleotides, the CDR3 is TGCGCCAGCAGCCCGGACAGGATGAACACTGAAGCTTTCTTT. Its protein product is CASSPDRMNTEAFF. Using reference TRBV5-1 and TRBJ1-1 for the parts outside the CDR3, the full variable domain is KAGVTQTPRYLIKTRGQQVTLSCSPISGHRSVSWYQQTPGQGLQFLFEYFSETQRNKGNFPGRFSGRQFSNSRSEMNVSTLELGDSALYLCASSPDRMNTEAFFGQGTRLTVV.

The chain has TRBV28 and TRBJ1-2, with a possible D match to TRBD1 (5 bases). The CDR3 runs 15 residues. CDR1 and CDR2 from the germline V gene are MDHEN and SYDVKM. Trimming removed 6 bases at V and 2 bases at J, with 16 bases between. CDR3 in DNA: TGTGCCAGCAGGTCCCTGGGGGAAGGAAACTATGGCTACACCTTC. Residues: CASRSLGEGNYGYTF.

V gene TRBV30 combines with J gene TRBJ1-3; 9 bases are a match to TRBD1. The germline V gene has CDR1 GTSNPN and CDR2 SVGIG (reference sequence). The CDR3 has 17 amino acids. After removal of 3 bases from V and 3 bases from J, the junction contained 12 bases not matched to a gene. The CDR3: CAWSPGQGLYYGNTIYF. CDR3 coding DNA: TGTGCCTGGAGCCCGGGACAGGGTCTTTACTATGGAAACACCATATATTTT.

The chain carries TRBV7-8 and TRBJ2-2; D is unclear. Trimming took 0 bases from V and 2 from J, leaving 13 bases between them. CDR3 length: 17 residues. Germline CDR1 reads SGHVS; CDR2 reads FQNEAQ. CDR3 DNA: TGTGCCAGCAGCTTAGCGTGGGCAGATTTTAACACCGGGGAGCTGTTTTTT. Translation: CASSLAWADFNTGELFF.

The V call is TRBV7-9, the J call TRBJ2-7; 7 bases are shared with TRBD1. Germline trimming cut 5 bases from V and 2 bases from J; bases unmatched to any gene: 9. The V gene's germline CDR1 is SEHNR and CDR2 FQNEAQ (reference sequence). The CDR3 has 15 amino acids. CDR3 bases: TGTGCCAGCAGCGTTATTTGGACAGGTACCTACGAGCAGTACTTC. Protein: CASSVIWTGTYEQYF. Based on the CDR3 plus reference TRBV7-9 and TRBJ2-7, the full variable domain is DTGVSQNPRHKITKRGQNVTFRCDPISEHNRLYWYRQTLGQGPEFLTYFQNEAQLEKSRLLSDRFSAERPKGSFSTLEIQRTEQGDSAMYLCASSVIWTGTYEQYFGPGTRLTVT.

The rearrangement joins TRBV7-3 to TRBJ2-1; the D gene is possibly TRBD2 (5 bases). Germline V gives CDR1 SGHTA, CDR2 FQGTGA. The CDR3 has 15 amino acids. The V end was cut by 3 bases, the J end by 1 base, with 10 bases between. This CDR3 is CASSFLRGSYNEQFF. CDR3 bases: TGTGCCAGCAGCTTCCTTCGGGGATCCTACAATGAGCAGTTCTTC.

The V gene is TRBV29-1, the J gene TRBJ2-7; possibly TRBD1 or TRBD2 for D (5 bases each). The CDR3 runs 14 residues. V lost 6 bases, J lost 6 bases, and 21 bases lay in between. Looked up from germline, CDR1 is SQVTM and CDR2 is ANQGSEA. The DNA of the CDR3 is TGCAGCGTCGCCGGGACGGAAAAAAGGGGCGAGCAGTACTTC. The encoded protein is CSVAGTEKRGEQYF.

This chain connects TRBV5-1 to TRBJ1-3; 7 bases line up with TRBD1. CDR1 and CDR2 from the germline V gene are SGHRS and YFSETQ. With 6 bases clipped from V and 4 bases from J, the junction kept 7 bases outside the gene matches. The CDR3 length is 14 residues. The chain's CDR3 is CASTPGTAGNTIYF. CDR3 sequence (DNA): TGCGCCAGCACTCCAGGGACAGCCGGAAACACCATATATTTT.

V usage is TRBV25-1 and J usage is TRBJ1-2, with a weak D call TRBD1 (6 bases). Germline V gives CDR1 MGHDK, CDR2 SYGVNS. The CDR3 length is 13 residues. V was pared by 6 bases and J by 3 bases, with 11 bases between. CDR3 in DNA: TGTGCCAGCAGAGATGAGGGGGACTATGGCTACACCTTC. It translates to CASRDEGDYGYTF.

The gene calls are TRBV7-2 and TRBJ2-7; TRBD1 agrees at 7 bases. The V segment lost 4 bases and the J segment 2 bases; nucleotides outside the gene matches: 5. The CDR3 loop spans 14 amino acids. Germline V gene data show CDR1 as SGHTA and CDR2 as FQGNSA. In nucleotides, the CDR3 is TGTGCCAGCAGCTACGGGACAGCGACCTACGAGCAGTACTTC. It specifies CASSYGTATYEQYF.

This chain uses TRBV25-1 with TRBJ1-5; 7 bases agree with TRBD1. CDR1 and CDR2 (germline): MGHDK, SYGVNS. The CDR3 is 15 amino acids. The J segment lost 1 base and the V segment lost 4 bases, leaving 4 bases of the junction unmatched. This CDR3 reads CASSVGTASNQPQHF. CDR3 in DNA: TGTGCCAGCAGTGTCGGGACAGCAAGCAATCAGCCCCAGCATTTT.

The J gene is TRBJ1-1, the V gene TRBV7-2; a weak D match, TRBD1 (6 bases). From germline, CDR1 is SGHTA and CDR2 FQGNSA. Deletions cut 3 bases from V and 4 bases from J, with 15 bases between. The CDR3 is made up of 15 amino acids. The CDR3 DNA reads as TGTGCCAGCAGCTTTTCAGGGGCTTCAGGCACTGAAGCTTTCTTT. Translated: CASSFSGASGTEAFF.

The genes are TRBV27 and TRBJ2-7; a weak D match, TRBD1 (6 bases). V dropped 3 bases and J dropped 2 bases, with 8 bases sitting between them. The CDR3 is 13 residues long. CDR1 is MNHEY, CDR2 SMNVEV, per germline (reference sequence). Written as DNA, the CDR3 is TGTGCCAGCAGTTTCCAGGGGACCTACGAGCAGTACTTC. Its protein is CASSFQGTYEQYF.

The J gene is TRBJ2-1, the V gene TRBV7-6, with 12 bases that match TRBD1. Germline CDR1 is SGHVS and CDR2 is FNYEAQ. CDR3 size: 14 residues. V trimming: 10 bases; J trimming: 9 bases; junction bases outside the gene matches: 10. The CDR3 region is CATDPGTGGSEQFF. DNA of the CDR3: TGTGCCACAGACCCGGGGACAGGGGGCAGTGAGCAGTTCTTC. Looking up the rest from reference TRBV7-6 and TRBJ2-1 gives the full variable domain: GAGVSQSPRYKVTKRGQDVALRCDPISGHVSLYWYRQALGQGPEFLTYFNYEAQQDKSGLPNDRFSAERPEGSISTLTIQRTEQRDSAMYRCATDPGTGGSEQFFGPGTRLTVL.

This chain links TRBV30 with TRBJ2-3; D remains ambiguous. Germline V gene sequence: CDR1 GTSNPN, CDR2 SVGIG (reference sequence). The CDR3 is 15 amino acids. Between the trimmed V and J ends, which lost 6 bases and 2 bases, there was a span of 18 bases. The CDR3: CACPAVGIITDTQYF. CDR3 nucleotides: TGTGCCTGCCCGGCGGTGGGGATTATCACAGATACGCAGTATTTT.

The chain combines TRBV6-1 with TRBJ1-1; no definite D call. This CDR3 is 14 amino acids long. The germline V gene encodes CDR1 MNHNS and CDR2 SASEGT. Between the trimmed V and J ends, which lost 8 bases and 1 base, there was a span of 14 bases. The CDR3, as DNA: TGTGCCAGCGCTTTCGGCAGAGGGAACACTGAAGCTTTCTTT. Its translation is CASAFGRGNTEAFF.

This chain joins TRBV4-2 and TRBJ2-7, with D unclear. V was clipped by 3 bases and J by 2 bases, with 8 bases between them. CDR1 LGHNA and CDR2 YNFKEQ come from the germline V gene. The CDR3 runs to 13 residues. CDR3 sequence reads: CASSHDPAYEQYF. The CDR3 region has the DNA TGTGCCAGCAGCCATGACCCTGCCTACGAGCAGTACTTC.

The V and J genes are TRBV5-1 and TRBJ2-3; D tentatively fits TRBD1 or TRBD2 (5 bases each). Per germline, CDR1 SGHRS and CDR2 YFSETQ. Trimming pared 4 bases from V and 5 bases from J, leaving 8 bases between. This CDR3 comprises 12 residues. DNA of the CDR3: TGCGCCAGCAGCCATGGGGGAGATACGCAGTATTTT. As protein: CASSHGGDTQYF.

The V gene is TRBV15, the J gene TRBJ2-7; D gene uncertain. The CDR3 extends over 15 amino acids. Deletions cut 0 bases from V and 5 bases from J, with 14 bases between. Germline values: CDR1 LNHNV, CDR2 YYDKDF (reference sequence). CDR3 coding DNA: TGTGCCACCAGCAGAGATCTCGGAGCGTTCAACGAGCAGTACTTC. It encodes CATSRDLGAFNEQYF.

The rearrangement uses TRBV4-2 and TRBJ2-5; D may be TRBD2 (5 bases). The CDR3 is 16 amino acids. CDR1 LGHNA and CDR2 YNFKEQ come from the germline V gene. Trimming cost V 4 bases and J 0 bases, with 15 bases left between them. CDR3 protein: CASSPGGSPYQETQYF. The CDR3 DNA sequence: TGTGCCAGCAGCCCTGGAGGTAGCCCGTACCAAGAGACCCAGTACTTC.

The V gene is TRBV11-2, the J gene TRBJ1-1; 7 nucleotides line up with TRBD1. Germline CDR1 and CDR2: SGHAT and FQNNGV. Unmatched junction bases numbered 7, after V lost 3 bases and J lost 0 bases. The CDR3 sequence is 16 residues long. The CDR3 loop is CASSFWFGTVNTEAFF. In DNA form, the CDR3 reads TGTGCCAGCAGCTTCTGGTTTGGGACAGTGAACACTGAAGCTTTCTTT.